What follows are 32 T cell receptor beta chains derived from one specimen sequenced in a study of cytomegalovirus exposure and HLA in healthy donors. The primer mix had 60 Vbeta and 13 Jbeta primers. The repertoire was sequenced with immunoSEQ multiplex PCR; TCRdb's copy has only in-frame clones and lacks some. In the table there are fewer than 120,000 clones, more than 65% of which are singletons. The specimen sequenced was PBMCs. The receptor set was obtained from a man in his thirties or forties in good health and CMV-seropositive.

The chain has TRBV11-2 and TRBJ1-2; 8 nucleotides match TRBD1. V was clipped by 0 bases and J by 6 bases; unmatched bases: 6. Germline loops: CDR1 SGHAT, CDR2 FQNNGV. CDR3 length: 15 residues. Written as DNA, the CDR3 is TGTGCCAGCAGCTTAGATAGAACAGGGGGTGATGGCTACACCTTC. It is translated as CASSLDRTGGDGYTF. Based on the CDR3 plus reference TRBV11-2 and TRBJ1-2, the full variable domain is EAGVAQSPRYKIIEKRQSVAFWCNPISGHATLYWYQQILGQGPKLLIQFQNNGVVDDSQLPKDRFSAERLKGVDSTLKIQPAKLEDSAVYLCASSLDRTGGDGYTFGSGTRLTVV.

This chain's CDR3 is CATRKTGTYEQYF. CDR3 coding DNA: TGTGCCACCAGAAAGACAGGCACCTACGAGCAGTACTTC. The rearrangement uses TRBV15 and TRBJ2-7; TRBD1 is a possible D gene (6 bases). The V end was cut by 6 bases, the J end by 2 bases, with 11 bases between. The CDR3 length is 13 residues. Per the germline V gene, CDR1 is LNHNV and CDR2 is YYDKDF (reference sequence).

This chain links TRBV6-6 with TRBJ1-6; possible D gene TRBD1, 6 bases. In germline, CDR1 is MNHNY, CDR2 SVGAGI (reference sequence). The CDR3 length is 14 residues. Trimming shortened V by 7 bases and J by 8 bases, and 15 bases separated the two germline ends. The CDR3: CASTTTGRDSPLHF. The CDR3 bases are TGTGCCAGCACTACGACAGGACGAGATTCACCCCTCCACTTT.

The sample holds a few counts of this clone. The identical CDR3 is also encoded by other nucleotide sequences in the sample. CDR3 loop: CATSRGGDRTDTQYF. In DNA, the CDR3 is TGTGCCACCAGCAGAGGGGGGGATCGCACAGATACGCAGTATTTT. The chain employs TRBV15 and TRBJ2-3; tentative D call: TRBD2 (6 bases). CDR1 is LNHNV and CDR2 is YYDKDF in the germline V gene (reference sequence). The CDR3 loop spans 15 amino acids. V shed 1 base and J shed 1 base, with 9 bases lying between them.

The rearrangement links TRBV30 to TRBJ1-2; no reliable D call. Trimming removed 4 bases at V and 7 bases at J, with 10 bases between. There are 11 residues in the CDR3. Germline V gene data show CDR1 as GTSNPN and CDR2 as SVGIG (reference sequence). The CDR3 DNA follows: TGTGCCTGGACGGGATCTGGTGGCTACACCTTC. Residues: CAWTGSGGYTF.

Many counts were recorded for this clone. This sequence joins TRBV6-6 and TRBJ1-2; tentatively, D is TRBD1 (6 bases). The germline V gene has CDR1 MNHNY and CDR2 SVGAGI (reference sequence). CDR3 size: 14 residues. Trimming stripped 3 bases from V and 2 bases from J, with 10 bases between. In DNA, the CDR3 is TGTGCCAGCAGTTATTATGACAGGAACTATGGCTACACCTTC. It codes for CASSYYDRNYGYTF.

The chain carries TRBV21-1 and TRBJ1-6. TRBV21-1 is a documented pseudogene. This CDR3 contains 18 residues. CDR3 amino acids: CASPHRGCKYPYNSPLHF. DNA of the CDR3: TGTGCCAGCCCCCACAGAGGGTGTAAATACCCATATAATTCACCCCTCCACTTT.

This chain uses TRBV7-9 with TRBJ2-5; TRBD2 matches 11 bases. Germline values: CDR1 SEHNR, CDR2 FQNEAQ (reference sequence). The CDR3 is 16 residues long. Unmatched junction bases numbered 8, after V lost 3 bases and J lost 5 bases. CDR3 coding DNA: TGTGCCAGCAGCTTTTTCGGGACTAGCGGTTGGGAGACCCAGTACTTC. Translating gives CASSFFGTSGWETQYF.

The chain employs TRBV7-9 and TRBJ2-2, with a weak D call TRBD1 (6 bases). Per germline, CDR1 SEHNR and CDR2 FQNEAQ (reference sequence). The CDR3 extends over 14 amino acids. V was pared by 9 bases and J by 2 bases, with 13 bases between. CDR3 in DNA: TGTGCCAGTAACCGGGACACTAACACCGGGGAGCTGTTTTTT. This encodes CASNRDTNTGELFF.

This chain uses TRBV5-1 with TRBJ1-6; D gene ambiguous. Germline loops: CDR1 SGHRS, CDR2 YFSETQ. Trimming removed 4 bases from V and 0 bases from J, with 11 bases in between. There are 16 residues in the CDR3. The CDR3 is CASSPGADSYNSPLHF. CDR3 DNA sequence: TGCGCCAGCAGCCCAGGCGCTGACTCCTATAATTCACCCCTCCACTTT. The full variable domain, rest sourced from reference TRBV5-1 and TRBJ1-6, is KAGVTQTPRYLIKTRGQQVTLSCSPISGHRSVSWYQQTPGQGLQFLFEYFSETQRNKGNFPGRFSGRQFSNSRSEMNVSTLELGDSALYLCASSPGADSYNSPLHFGNGTRLTVT.

The J gene is TRBJ1-6, the V gene TRBV7-8; D is ambiguous. Germline CDR1 reads SGHVS; CDR2 reads FQNEAQ. Between the trimmed V and J ends, which lost 5 bases and 8 bases, there was a span of 7 bases. This CDR3 spans 12 amino acids. The CDR3 spells CASSPLDSPLHF. The CDR3 DNA reads as TGTGCCAGCAGCCCGTTAGATTCACCCCTCCACTTT. The full variable domain, with the rest looked up from reference TRBV7-8 and TRBJ1-6, is GAGVSQSPRYKVAKRGQDVALRCDPISGHVSLFWYQQALGQGPEFLTYFQNEAQLDKSGLPSDRFFAERPEGSVSTLKIQRTQQEDSAVYLCASSPLDSPLHFGNGTRLTVT.

The chain has TRBV2 and TRBJ2-4; D may be TRBD2 (5 bases). In germline, CDR1 is SNHLY, CDR2 FYNNEI. This CDR3 is built from 13 residues. The V end was cut by 5 bases, the J end by 6 bases, with 11 bases between. The CDR3 sequence: CASSLRVLNIQYF. CDR3 nucleotide sequence: TGTGCCAGCAGTTTGCGGGTATTAAACATTCAGTACTTC.

The gene calls are TRBV10-3 and TRBJ1-1, with 10 nucleotides matching TRBD1. Trimming removed 6 bases from V and 4 bases from J; junction bases left unmatched: 5. CDR1 is ENHRY and CDR2 is SYGVKD in the germline V gene. The CDR3 sequence is 14 residues long. The CDR3: CAISADRGSTEAFF. The CDR3 bases are TGTGCCATCAGCGCGGACAGGGGGAGCACTGAAGCTTTCTTT.

Written as DNA, the CDR3 is TGTGCCAGCAGACGGACAGTCGCAGGAAACACCATATATTTT. Translating it yields CASRRTVAGNTIYF. J is TRBJ1-3 and V is TRBV2, with a weak D call TRBD1 (6 bases). V was trimmed by 6 bases and J by 4 bases, leaving 13 bases between them. This CDR3 spans 14 amino acids. Germline loops: CDR1 SNHLY, CDR2 FYNNEI.

This clone was picked up one time. The chain is built from TRBV4-1 and TRBJ2-1, with D tentatively TRBD2 (6 bases). This CDR3 region has 15 residues. Germline CDR1 reads MGHRA; CDR2 reads YSYEKL. Trimming stripped 1 base from V and 0 bases from J, with 7 bases between. This CDR3 reads CASSQVGSSYNEQFF. The CDR3 DNA reads TGCGCCAGCAGCCAAGTCGGGAGCTCCTACAATGAGCAGTTCTTC.

This clone has just a few counts. The V gene is TRBV7-2, the J gene TRBJ2-2; D gene ambiguous. The CDR3 extends over 17 amino acids. Germline loops: CDR1 SGHTA, CDR2 FQGNSA. V lost 5 bases to trimming and J lost 0 bases, with 16 bases between them. The CDR3 spells CASSPNADTTNTGELFF. The CDR3 coding sequence is TGTGCCAGCAGCCCAAACGCAGACACGACGAACACCGGGGAGCTGTTTTTT.

This chain links TRBV5-1 with TRBJ1-2, with TRBD1 matching 7 bases. The CDR3 is 13 residues long. CDR1 and CDR2 from the germline V gene are SGHRS and YFSETQ. Trimming at V came to 6 bases and at J to 6 bases, leaving 8 bases not matched to a gene. This CDR3 is CASTVQGSDGYTF. The DNA for the CDR3 is TGCGCCAGCACTGTACAGGGGTCGGATGGCTACACCTTC.

This sequence joins TRBV25-1 and TRBJ1-3; 7 bases agree with TRBD1. This CDR3 contains 15 residues. Germline lookup yields CDR1 MGHDK and CDR2 SYGVNS. V lost 5 bases, J lost 0 bases, and 4 bases stayed unmatched. DNA of the CDR3: TGTGCCAGCAGTCATACAGGGGTCTCTGGAAACACCATATATTTT. Translation gives CASSHTGVSGNTIYF.

The rearrangement links TRBV25-1 to TRBJ1-2; 9 bases fit TRBD1. Germline assignment: CDR1 MGHDK and CDR2 SYGVNS. V lost 5 bases to trimming and J lost 6 bases; unmatched junction nucleotides: 13. The CDR3 spans 16 residues. DNA of the CDR3: TGTGCCAGCAGTACCCTCGCCGGGACAGGGAGGAATGGCTACACCTTC. Translating gives CASSTLAGTGRNGYTF.

The chain combines TRBV9 with TRBJ2-3; 11 nucleotides match TRBD2. Losses at the gene ends were 1 base for V and 0 bases for J; bases not matched to a gene: 4. CDR3 length: 17 amino acids. Germline V CDR1 and CDR2: SGDLS, YYNGEE. The CDR3 is CASSVLAGGSSTDTQYF. In DNA form, the CDR3 reads TGTGCCAGCAGCGTACTAGCGGGGGGATCTAGCACAGATACGCAGTATTTT.

This chain links TRBV25-1 with TRBJ2-3; D call uncertain. The V gene lost 10 bases and the J gene lost 1 base, with 18 bases spanning the gap. This CDR3 region has 15 residues. Germline V gene lookup returns CDR1 MGHDK and CDR2 SYGVNS. The CDR3 DNA reads as TGTGCCAACCTTGGGCAGGCATTTGGCACAGATACGCAGTATTTT. It yields the protein CANLGQAFGTDTQYF.

The chain joins TRBV5-4 to TRBJ2-7; 12 bases fit TRBD1. Germline V gene sequence: CDR1 SGHNT, CDR2 YYREEE (reference sequence). The CDR3 loop spans 15 amino acids. V dropped 2 bases and J dropped 6; count of bases not matched to a gene: 6. The CDR3 reads CASSFIGTGGSEQYF. The DNA of the CDR3 is TGTGCCAGCAGCTTTATTGGGACAGGGGGCAGCGAGCAGTACTTC.

The genes are TRBV23-1 and TRBJ2-1; tentative D call: TRBD2 (7 bases). TRBV23-1 is filed as an ORF, its function uncertain. Deletions cut 2 bases from V and 1 base from J, with 24 bases between. The CDR3 contains 20 residues. CDR3 sequence: CASSQQEDYQGRGSYNEQFF. The CDR3 DNA reads as TGCGCCAGCAGTCAACAGGAGGATTATCAGGGGAGGGGTTCCTACAATGAGCAGTTCTTC.

In regard to this clone: The identical CDR3 is also encoded by other nucleotide sequences in the sample. The chain uses TRBV11-3 and TRBJ1-5; D unclear. In germline, CDR1 is SGHNT, CDR2 YENEEA. The length of the CDR3 is 13 residues. V lost 3 bases and J lost 3, with 6 bases in between. The CDR3 nucleotides are TGTGCCAGCAGCTTGGGCACCAATCAGCCCCAGCATTTT. This translates into CASSLGTNQPQHF.

This chain joins TRBV30 and TRBJ1-2; 11 bases map to TRBD1. The CDR3 spans 14 residues. After removal of 2 bases from V and 2 bases from J, the junction contained 1 base not matched to a gene. Looked up from germline, CDR1 is GTSNPN and CDR2 is SVGIG (reference sequence). CDR3 in amino acids: CAWSRDRGNYGYTF. As DNA, the CDR3 is TGTGCCTGGAGTCGGGACAGGGGGAACTATGGCTACACCTTC. Combining the CDR3 with reference TRBV30 and TRBJ1-2 gives the whole variable domain SQTIHQWPATLVQPVGSPLSLECTVEGTSNPNLYWYRQAAGRGLQLLFYSVGIGQISSEVPQNLSASRPQDRQFILSSKKLLLSDSGFYLCAWSRDRGNYGYTFGSGTRLTVV.

This clone was seen only a few times. The J gene is TRBJ1-5, the V gene TRBV11-1; 7 bases line up with TRBD1. V was pared by 5 bases and J by 3 bases, with 10 bases of the junction left unmatched. The germline V gene has CDR1 SGHAT and CDR2 FQDESV (reference sequence). The CDR3 loop spans 16 amino acids. CDR3 sequence: CASSLETGWVNQPQHF. The CDR3 DNA reads as TGTGCCAGCAGCCTCGAGACAGGGTGGGTCAATCAGCCCCAGCATTTT.

The genes are TRBV5-1 and TRBJ2-5; tentatively, D is TRBD2 (6 bases). The germline V gene has CDR1 SGHRS and CDR2 YFSETQ. The ends were cut back, 4 bases at V and 5 bases at J, with 21 bases in the middle. The CDR3 extends over 16 amino acids. CDR3 sequence reads: CASSLGPGTSRETQYF. CDR3 coding DNA: TGCGCCAGCAGCCTAGGGCCGGGGACTTCCCGGGAGACCCAGTACTTC.

The V gene is TRBV7-9, the J gene TRBJ1-6, with a tentative D call TRBD1 (5 bases). The germline V gene has CDR1 SEHNR and CDR2 FQNEAQ (reference sequence). V dropped 8 bases and J dropped 8 bases, with 16 bases sitting between them. The CDR3 extends over 14 amino acids. The CDR3 here is CASQGGSGYSPLHF. The CDR3 DNA reads as TGTGCCAGCCAGGGCGGTTCTGGTTATTCACCCCTCCACTTT.

This chain connects TRBV7-2 to TRBJ2-1; D gene ambiguous. CDR1 and CDR2 from the germline V gene are SGHTA and FQGNSA. The CDR3 runs 12 residues. The germline V and J ends were trimmed by 4 bases and 9 bases, with 10 bases remaining between them. Here the CDR3 DNA reads TGTGCCAGCAGCTCATACATCAGTGAGCAGTTCTTC. Translated, it gives CASSSYISEQFF. Supplemented by reference TRBV7-2 and TRBJ2-1, the full variable domain reads GAGVSQSPSNKVTEKGKDVELRCDPISGHTALYWYRQSLGQGLEFLIYFQGNSAPDKSGLPSDRFSAERTGGSVSTLTIQRTQQEDSAVYLCASSSYISEQFFGPGTRLTVL.

This clone was seen once. V is TRBV5-8 and J is TRBJ2-5; tentative D call: TRBD2 (6 bases). This CDR3 contains 14 residues. The germline V gene encodes CDR1 SGHTS and CDR2 YDEGEE. Trimming left V 2 bases short and J 1 base short, with 9 bases between. In nucleotides, the CDR3 is TGTGCCAGCAGCTTTGCTAGCGTCCAAGAGACCCAGTACTTC. It codes for CASSFASVQETQYF.

The CDR3 sequence is CASSERTRKETQYF. CDR3 DNA sequence: TGTGCCAGCAGTGAACGGACTAGAAAAGAGACCCAGTACTTC. V and J are TRBV2 and TRBJ2-5, with 7 bases aligning to TRBD2. The J segment lost 3 bases and the V segment lost 2 bases, leaving 3 bases of the junction unmatched. The CDR3 is 14 amino acids. Germline V lookup: CDR1 SNHLY, CDR2 FYNNEI.

This chain joins TRBV12-5 and TRBJ1-5; 9 bases are a match to TRBD1. The CDR3 has 14 residues. V dropped 2 bases and J dropped 6; count of bases not matched to a gene: 2. Germline loops: CDR1 LGHNT, CDR2 FRNRAP. The chain's CDR3 is CASGLTGGSQPQHF. The DNA of the CDR3 is TGTGCTAGTGGTTTGACAGGGGGCTCTCAGCCCCAGCATTTT.